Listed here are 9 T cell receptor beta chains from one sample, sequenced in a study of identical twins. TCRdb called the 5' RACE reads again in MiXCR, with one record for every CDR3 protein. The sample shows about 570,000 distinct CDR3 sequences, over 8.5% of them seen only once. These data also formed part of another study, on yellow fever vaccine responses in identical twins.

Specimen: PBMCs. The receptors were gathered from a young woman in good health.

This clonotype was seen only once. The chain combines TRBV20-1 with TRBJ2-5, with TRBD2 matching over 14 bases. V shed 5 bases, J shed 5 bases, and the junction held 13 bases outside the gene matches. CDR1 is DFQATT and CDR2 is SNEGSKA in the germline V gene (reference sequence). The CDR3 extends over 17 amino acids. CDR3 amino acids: CSAVSGLAGVNVETQYF. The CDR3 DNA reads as TGCAGTGCTGTCTCGGGACTAGCGGGAGTGAATGTGGAGACCCAGTACTTC.

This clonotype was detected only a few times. For the CDR3, the DNA is TGTGCCAGCTCAAAAAAGGACATACCCTCGTCGGTCACCGGGGAGCTGTTTTTT. This encodes CASSKKDIPSSVTGELFF. The chain is built from TRBV5-6 and TRBJ2-2; D may be TRBD1 (5 bases). The germline gives CDR1 SGHDT, CDR2 YYEEEE. The V end was cut by 7 bases, the J end by 4 bases, with 26 bases between. The CDR3 is 18 amino acids.

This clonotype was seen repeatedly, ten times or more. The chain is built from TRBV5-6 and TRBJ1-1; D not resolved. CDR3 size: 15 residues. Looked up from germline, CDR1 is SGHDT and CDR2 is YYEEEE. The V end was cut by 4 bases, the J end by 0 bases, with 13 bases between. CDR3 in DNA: TGTGCCAGCAGCCCCTTACAAAACGTGAACACTGAAGCTTTCTTT. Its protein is CASSPLQNVNTEAFF.

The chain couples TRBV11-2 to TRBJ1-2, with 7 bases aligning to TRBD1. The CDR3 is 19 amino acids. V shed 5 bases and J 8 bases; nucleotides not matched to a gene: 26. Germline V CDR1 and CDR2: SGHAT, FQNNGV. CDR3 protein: CASSLQGGVGQWIGGGYTF. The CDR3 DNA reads TGTGCCAGCAGCCTCCAGGGGGGGGTAGGACAGTGGATTGGTGGAGGCTACACCTTC.

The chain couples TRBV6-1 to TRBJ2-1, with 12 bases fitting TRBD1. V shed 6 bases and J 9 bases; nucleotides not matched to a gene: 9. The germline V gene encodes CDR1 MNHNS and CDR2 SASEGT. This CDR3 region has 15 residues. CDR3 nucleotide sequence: TGTGCCAGCAGAACCACTGGGACAGGGGGCGGTGAGCAGTTCTTC. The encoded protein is CASRTTGTGGGEQFF.

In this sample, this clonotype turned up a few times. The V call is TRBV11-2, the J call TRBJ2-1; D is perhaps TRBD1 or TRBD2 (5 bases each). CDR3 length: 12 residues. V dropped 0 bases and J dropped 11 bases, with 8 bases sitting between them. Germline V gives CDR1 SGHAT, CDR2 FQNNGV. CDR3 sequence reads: CASSLEWGKQFF. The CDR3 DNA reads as TGTGCCAGCAGCTTAGAATGGGGGAAGCAGTTCTTC.

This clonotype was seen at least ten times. In DNA, the CDR3 is TGTGCCAGCAGCCGCGGGGCGAGCACAGATACGCAGTATTTT. Amino acid sequence: CASSRGASTDTQYF. The gene calls are TRBV3-1 and TRBJ2-3; TRBD2 might be the D (6 bases). CDR3 length: 14 amino acids. V was clipped by 4 bases and J by 0 bases, with 8 bases between them. Germline CDR1 LGHDT, CDR2 YNNKEL (reference sequence).

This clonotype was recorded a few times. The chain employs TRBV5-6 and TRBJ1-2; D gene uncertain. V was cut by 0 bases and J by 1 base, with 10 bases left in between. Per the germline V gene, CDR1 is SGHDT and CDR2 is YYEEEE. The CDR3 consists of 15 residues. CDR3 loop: CASSLANPNNYGYTF. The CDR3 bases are TGTGCCAGCAGCTTGGCCAACCCGAATAACTATGGCTACACCTTC.

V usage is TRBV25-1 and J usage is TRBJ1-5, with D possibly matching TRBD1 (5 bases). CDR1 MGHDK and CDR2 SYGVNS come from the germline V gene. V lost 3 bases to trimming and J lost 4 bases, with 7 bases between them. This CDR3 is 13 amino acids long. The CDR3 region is CASSEGGNQPQHF. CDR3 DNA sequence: TGTGCCAGCAGTGAGGGGGGGAATCAGCCCCAGCATTTT.